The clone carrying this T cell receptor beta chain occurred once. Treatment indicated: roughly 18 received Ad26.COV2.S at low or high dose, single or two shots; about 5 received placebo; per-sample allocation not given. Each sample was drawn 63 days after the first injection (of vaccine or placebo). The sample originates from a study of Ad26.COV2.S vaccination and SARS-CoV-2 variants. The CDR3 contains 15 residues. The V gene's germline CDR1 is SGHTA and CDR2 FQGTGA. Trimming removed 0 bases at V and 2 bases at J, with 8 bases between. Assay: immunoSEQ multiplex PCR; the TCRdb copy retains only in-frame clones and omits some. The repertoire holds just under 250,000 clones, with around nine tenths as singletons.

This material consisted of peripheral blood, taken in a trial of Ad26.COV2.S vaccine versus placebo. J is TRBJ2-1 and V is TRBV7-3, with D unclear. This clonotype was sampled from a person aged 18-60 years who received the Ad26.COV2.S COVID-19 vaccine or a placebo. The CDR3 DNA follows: TGTGCCAGCAGCTTAACGACAAGGGCCTACAATGAGCAGTTCTTC. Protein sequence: CASSLTTRAYNEQFF.